These 18 T cell receptor beta chains were all obtained from the same sample, sequenced in a study of shared clonotypes between healthy human individuals. Only in-frame clones appear in the TCRdb table, and some are missing; sequencing was by immunoSEQ multiplex PCR. This repertoire shows 650,000 to 700,000 clones, about 90% found once; its top ten account for 34%. The sample consisted of memory CD8+ T cells from PBMCs. As for subset: CD45RO+ cells pooled with CCR7-negative TemRA cells. The receptors derive from a young man in good health. Some clones in this sample may be carry-over from other donors' samples.

The chain carries TRBV30 and TRBJ1-5, with TRBD1 as a possible D gene (6 bases). The germline V and J ends were trimmed by 3 bases and 0 bases, with 15 bases remaining between them. The CDR3 is 16 residues long. Germline V CDR1 and CDR2: GTSNPN, SVGIG (reference sequence). CDR3 in DNA: TGTGCCTGGAGCCTGAGAGGGACAAATAGCAATCAGCCCCAGCATTTT. Translation gives CAWSLRGTNSNQPQHF.

V and J are TRBV5-4 and TRBJ1-1, with D tentatively TRBD1 (6 bases). Deletions cut 4 bases from V and 0 bases from J, with 10 bases between. The CDR3 length is 14 residues. Germline values: CDR1 SGHNT, CDR2 YYREEE (reference sequence). The CDR3 DNA reads as TGTGCCAGCAGCCAGACAGGTATGAACACTGAAGCTTTCTTT. It encodes CASSQTGMNTEAFF.

The V call is TRBV9, the J call TRBJ2-7; 8 bases fit TRBD2. This CDR3 comprises 15 residues. V was pared by 4 bases and J by 3 bases, with 9 bases of the junction left unmatched. Germline V gene data show CDR1 as SGDLS and CDR2 as YYNGEE. DNA of the CDR3: TGTGCCAGCAGCTATGGGGCGGGAGGAGGCTACGAGCAGTACTTC. The encoded protein is CASSYGAGGGYEQYF.

The CDR3 DNA reads as TGTGCCAGCAGCTTAGGGAGGCAGATCACCTACAATGAGCAGTTCTTC. Translating gives CASSLGRQITYNEQFF. The chain is built from TRBV7-8 and TRBJ2-1; D is possibly TRBD2 (5 bases). The CDR3 has 16 residues. Trimming stripped 1 base from V and 2 bases from J, with 12 bases between. Looked up from germline, CDR1 is SGHVS and CDR2 is FQNEAQ.

V is TRBV27 and J is TRBJ1-2; possibly TRBD1 for D (6 bases). CDR1 is MNHEY and CDR2 is SMNVEV in the germline V gene (reference sequence). V lost 4 bases and J lost 6, with 15 bases in between. The CDR3 loop spans 14 amino acids. CDR3 residues: CASSSFRGRNGYTF. The CDR3 nucleotides are TGTGCCAGCAGTTCATTCAGGGGCCGGAATGGCTACACCTTC.

The genes are TRBV5-1 and TRBJ2-3, with D perhaps matching TRBD1 or TRBD2 (7 bases each). Per the germline V gene, CDR1 is SGHRS and CDR2 is YFSETQ. CDR3 length: 19 amino acids. The germline V and J ends were trimmed by 7 bases and 4 bases, with 31 bases remaining between them. DNA for the CDR3: TGCGCCAGCTATGGGAGGCACCGACTAGCAGGGGGTTTTCCAGATACGCAGTATTTT. Translating it yields CASYGRHRLAGGFPDTQYF.

This clone was found once. CDR3 bases: TGTGCCAGCAGCCAAGATGTACTTCCAGGGGGCACAGATACGCAGTATTTT. Translating it yields CASSQDVLPGGTDTQYF. This chain joins TRBV4-2 and TRBJ2-3, with D perhaps TRBD1 (6 bases). The V gene lost 0 bases and the J gene lost 1 base, with 14 bases spanning the gap. Germline loops: CDR1 LGHNA, CDR2 YNFKEQ. The CDR3 sequence is 17 residues long.

For the CDR3, the DNA is TGTGCCAGCAGCGTAGAAAGGTATCCTGGAGGGAAGGAGTATGGCTACACCTTC. As protein: CASSVERYPGGKEYGYTF. This chain connects TRBV9 to TRBJ1-2; the D is unclear. Germline V gives CDR1 SGDLS, CDR2 YYNGEE. V lost 0 bases to trimming and J lost 5 bases, with 23 bases between them. This CDR3 spans 18 amino acids. The full variable domain, with the rest looked up from reference TRBV9 and TRBJ1-2, is DSGVTQTPKHLITATGQRVTLRCSPRSGDLSVYWYQQSLDQGLQFLIQYYNGEERAKGNILERFSAQQFPDLHSELNLSSLELGDSALYFCASSVERYPGGKEYGYTFGSGTRLTVV.

This chain uses TRBV4-1 with TRBJ1-4; D gene unclear. CDR3 length equals 14 residues. Germline CDR1 reads MGHRA; CDR2 reads YSYEKL. The V gene lost 4 bases and the J gene lost 8 bases, with 14 bases spanning the gap. Here the CDR3 DNA reads TGCGCCAGCAGCCTTGAACCTCGTCGGGAAAAACTGTTTTTT. Translating gives CASSLEPRREKLFF.

This clone appeared once. The chain recombines TRBV23-1 with TRBJ1-2; D not certain. TRBV23-1 is an ORF; its function is uncertain. V lost 3 bases and J lost 0, with 11 bases in between. This CDR3 region has 15 residues. This CDR3 is CASSHLGRSNYGYTF. The CDR3 bases are TGCGCCAGCAGTCATTTAGGTAGGTCTAACTATGGCTACACCTTC.

As regards this clone: This same CDR3 is encoded by further DNA sequences in the sample. The rearrangement uses TRBV27 and TRBJ1-3, with a tentative D call TRBD1 (5 bases). Germline-derived CDR1 and CDR2 are MNHEY and SMNVEV (reference sequence). The length of the CDR3 is 15 residues. Trimming left V 0 bases short and J 0 bases short, with 6 bases between. The CDR3 DNA reads as TGTGCCAGCAGTTTATCGGGGGGCTCTGGAAACACCATATATTTT. Its translation is CASSLSGGSGNTIYF.

The chain carries TRBV6-5 and TRBJ2-1; 7 bases map to TRBD1. This CDR3 region has 14 residues. The germline gives CDR1 MNHEY, CDR2 SVGAGI. The junction had 5 bases not matched to a gene; V was cut back by 5 bases and J by 4 bases. CDR3 coding DNA: TGTGCCAGCAGTGATGACAGGGCTTACAATGAGCAGTTCTTC. It is translated as CASSDDRAYNEQFF.

The chain links TRBV28 to TRBJ1-2; possibly TRBD1 for D (5 bases). This CDR3 has 14 residues. Trimming pared 2 bases from V and 3 bases from J, leaving 10 bases between. The germline gives CDR1 MDHEN, CDR2 SYDVKM. The DNA of the CDR3 is TGTGCCAGCAGTTTACCCGGGGGACACTATGGCTACACCTTC. Protein product: CASSLPGGHYGYTF.

This rearrangement joins TRBV29-1 to TRBJ2-7; weak D call: TRBD2 (5 bases). V was cut by 7 bases and J by 4 bases, with 17 bases left in between. Germline V gene data show CDR1 as SQVTM and CDR2 as ANQGSEA. The CDR3 runs 13 residues. CDR3 region: CSGSADPPYEQYF. CDR3 in DNA: TGCAGCGGGTCAGCGGATCCTCCTTACGAGCAGTACTTC.

The chain joins TRBV28 to TRBJ2-1; D is perhaps TRBD2 (6 bases). The V end lost 6 bases, the J end lost 2 bases, and 14 bases lay between the germline ends. Germline V CDR1 and CDR2: MDHEN, SYDVKM. The CDR3 loop spans 15 amino acids. CDR3 bases: TGTGCCAGCAGCCAGCTAGCGCTTACCTACAATGAGCAGTTCTTC. Protein sequence: CASSQLALTYNEQFF.

This clone showed up just once. V and J are TRBV7-3 and TRBJ2-1; 16 bases align to TRBD2. CDR1 is SGHTA, CDR2 FQGTGA, per germline. The CDR3 runs to 18 residues. The trim removed 4 bases at V and 8 bases at J, leaving 11 bases unmatched. The CDR3 protein is CASSYHGTSGRAKDEQFF. DNA of the CDR3: TGTGCCAGCAGCTACCATGGGACTAGCGGGAGGGCAAAGGATGAGCAGTTCTTC. Full variable domain (remainder filled in from reference TRBV7-3 and TRBJ2-1): GAGVSQTPSNKVTEKGKYVELRCDPISGHTALYWYRQSLGQGPEFLIYFQGTGAADDSGLPNDRFFAVRPEGSVSTLKIQRTERGDSAVYLCASSYHGTSGRAKDEQFFGPGTRLTVL.

The chain is built from TRBV28 and TRBJ2-3; possibly TRBD1 or TRBD2 for D (5 bases each). The CDR3 extends over 14 amino acids. Between the trimmed V and J ends, which lost 3 bases and 6 bases, there was a span of 13 bases. The germline CDR1 and CDR2 sequences are MDHEN and SYDVKM. Here the CDR3 reads CASSFGDPGDTQYF. CDR3 DNA: TGTGCCAGCAGTTTCGGGGATCCAGGGGATACGCAGTATTTT.

This chain uses TRBV27 with TRBJ2-7; D may correspond to TRBD1 or TRBD2 (5 bases each). The CDR3 has 15 residues. V lost 5 bases and J lost 1, with 15 bases in between. From germline, CDR1 is MNHEY and CDR2 SMNVEV (reference sequence). This chain's CDR3 is CASSPQTGQSYEQYF. The CDR3 DNA reads TGTGCCAGCAGTCCCCAAACGGGGCAGTCCTACGAGCAGTACTTC.